The rows below give T cell receptor beta chains drawn from one sample of a study of cytomegalovirus exposure and HLA in healthy donors. Here immunoSEQ multiplex PCR was the method, and the copy in TCRdb shows in-frame clones only, minus some. The sample consists of around 150,000 clones, around nine tenths of them appearing once. The sample consisted of PBMCs. These receptors all stem from a woman under 40 in good health and CMV-seronegative. CDR3s include the opening cysteine and the closing phenylalanine or tryptophan. D genes are given only for firm matches. Part of the rows lack a size; the others show once, few, many or a class for expanded clones.

d_gene: -; j_gene: TRBJ1-2; abundance: -; v_gene: TRBV18; len: 12; CDR3aa: CASSAGLRGYTF; CDR3nt: TGTGCCAGCTCAGCGGGGCTTAGGGGCTACACCTTC
d_gene: -; j_gene: TRBJ1-6; abundance: few; v_gene: TRBV5-1; len: 16; CDR3aa: CASSLYGDGSGSPLHF; CDR3nt: TGCGCCAGCAGCTTATACGGGGATGGTTCGGGGTCACCCCTCCACTTT
d_gene: TRBD1; j_gene: TRBJ1-1; abundance: -; v_gene: TRBV7-2; len: 14; CDR3aa: CASSRQGENTEAFF; CDR3nt: TGTGCCAGCAGCCGACAGGGGGAGAACACTGAAGCTTTCTTT
d_gene: -; j_gene: TRBJ2-5; abundance: -; v_gene: TRBV21-1; len: 16; CDR3aa: CASSKKGSGNQETQYF; CDR3nt: TGTGCCAGCAGCAAAAAAGGATCCGGGAATCAAGAGACCCAGTACTTC
d_gene: -; j_gene: TRBJ1-3; abundance: -; v_gene: TRBV2; len: 14; CDR3aa: CASSDQGYGNTIYF; CDR3nt: TGTGCCAGCAGCGATCAGGGCTATGGAAACACCATATATTTT
d_gene: TRBD2; j_gene: TRBJ2-7; abundance: -; v_gene: TRBV19; len: 15; CDR3aa: CASSIEVAGPYEQYF; CDR3nt: TGTGCCAGTAGTATAGAAGTAGCGGGGCCTTACGAGCAGTACTTC
d_gene: TRBD2; j_gene: TRBJ2-2; abundance: -; v_gene: TRBV30; len: 16; CDR3aa: CAWRDRTSGTDGELFF; CDR3nt: TGTGCCTGGAGGGACAGAACTAGCGGGACGGACGGGGAGCTGTTTTTT
d_gene: TRBD1; j_gene: TRBJ2-7; abundance: once; v_gene: TRBV25-1; len: 14; CDR3aa: CASSFPGTGGEQYF; CDR3nt: TGTGCCAGCAGTTTCCCCGGGACAGGGGGCGAGCAGTACTTC
d_gene: -; j_gene: TRBJ2-1; abundance: -; v_gene: TRBV4-3; len: 14; CDR3aa: CASSQESDYLEQFF; CDR3nt: TGCGCCAGCAGCCAAGAGTCAGACTACCTTGAGCAGTTCTTC
d_gene: TRBD2; j_gene: TRBJ2-3; abundance: -; v_gene: TRBV9; len: 17; CDR3aa: CASSTSLAGVSTDTQYF; CDR3nt: TGTGCCAGCAGCACCTCCCTAGCGGGGGTTTCCACAGATACGCAGTATTTT
d_gene: TRBD1; j_gene: TRBJ1-1; abundance: once; v_gene: TRBV19; len: 13; CDR3aa: CASSIGTGTEAFF; CDR3nt: TGTGCCAGTAGTATTGGGACAGGGACTGAAGCTTTCTTT
d_gene: -; j_gene: TRBJ1-1; abundance: -; v_gene: TRBV19; len: 11; CDR3aa: CASGRWAEAFF; CDR3nt: TGTGCCAGCGGGAGGTGGGCTGAAGCTTTCTTT
d_gene: -; j_gene: TRBJ1-4; abundance: -; v_gene: TRBV10-2; len: 14; CDR3aa: CASSDRGPPEKLFF; CDR3nt: TGCGCCAGCAGTGACAGGGGTCCGCCCGAAAAACTGTTTTTT
d_gene: -; j_gene: TRBJ2-1; abundance: few; v_gene: TRBV5-1; len: 16; CDR3aa: CASSLVTGISYNEQFF; CDR3nt: TGCGCCAGCAGCTTGGTCACGGGAATCTCCTACAATGAGCAGTTCTTC
d_gene: -; j_gene: TRBJ1-6; abundance: -; v_gene: TRBV28; len: 14; CDR3aa: CASTLDSLDSPLHF; CDR3nt: TGTGCCAGCACCCTGGACAGTTTAGATTCACCCCTCCACTTT
d_gene: TRBD1; j_gene: TRBJ1-1; abundance: -; v_gene: TRBV5-1; len: 12; CDR3aa: CASSLGDSEAFF; CDR3nt: TGCGCCAGCAGCTTGGGGGACAGTGAAGCTTTCTTT
d_gene: TRBD1; j_gene: TRBJ2-7; abundance: few; v_gene: TRBV30; len: 14; CDR3aa: CAWGRGGSVYEQYF; CDR3nt: TGTGCCTGGGGCCGAGGGGGCTCCGTCTACGAGCAGTACTTC
d_gene: TRBD2; j_gene: TRBJ2-1; abundance: many; v_gene: TRBV25-1; len: 13; CDR3aa: CASSVPLRGEQFF; CDR3nt: TGTGCCAGCAGTGTCCCCCTGCGGGGGGAGCAGTTCTTC
d_gene: TRBD2; j_gene: TRBJ2-1; abundance: few; v_gene: TRBV5-1; len: 14; CDR3aa: CASSFPGTSDEQFF; CDR3nt: TGCGCCAGCAGCTTCCCCGGGACTAGTGATGAGCAGTTCTTC
d_gene: -; j_gene: TRBJ1-1; abundance: -; v_gene: TRBV19; len: 14; CDR3aa: CASSLGQINTEAFF; CDR3nt: TGTGCCAGTAGTCTCGGACAGATTAACACTGAAGCTTTCTTT
d_gene: TRBD2; j_gene: TRBJ2-1; abundance: once; v_gene: TRBV29-1; len: 14; CDR3aa: CSVVPSGRFDEQFF; CDR3nt: TGCAGCGTTGTCCCTAGCGGGAGGTTTGATGAGCAGTTCTTC
d_gene: TRBD2; j_gene: TRBJ2-7; abundance: once; v_gene: TRBV7-8; len: 17; CDR3aa: CASSLRRVAGGSYEQYF; CDR3nt: TGTGCCAGCAGCCTGCGGAGGGTAGCGGGGGGATCCTACGAGCAGTACTTC
d_gene: TRBD2; j_gene: TRBJ2-7; abundance: once; v_gene: TRBV5-6; len: 14; CDR3aa: CASSPAGLANGKYF; CDR3nt: TGTGCCAGCAGCCCTGCGGGACTAGCGAATGGAAAGTACTTC
d_gene: -; j_gene: TRBJ1-1; abundance: -; v_gene: TRBV5-5; len: 13; CDR3aa: CASSLQGDTEAFF; CDR3nt: TGTGCCAGCAGCTTGCAGGGTGACACTGAAGCTTTCTTT
d_gene: TRBD1; j_gene: TRBJ1-4; abundance: once; v_gene: TRBV5-1; len: 15; CDR3aa: CASSNRGATNEKLFF; CDR3nt: TGCGCCAGCAGCAACAGGGGCGCAACTAATGAAAAACTGTTTTTT
d_gene: TRBD1; j_gene: TRBJ1-5; abundance: few; v_gene: TRBV19; len: 14; CDR3aa: CASSMGTGNQPQHF; CDR3nt: TGTGCCAGTAGTATGGGGACAGGGAATCAGCCCCAGCATTTT
d_gene: TRBD2; j_gene: TRBJ2-3; abundance: -; v_gene: TRBV28; len: 15; CDR3aa: CASGSGGAGTDTQYF; CDR3nt: TGTGCCAGCGGTTCCGGGGGGGCTGGCACAGATACGCAGTATTTT
d_gene: TRBD1; j_gene: TRBJ1-1; abundance: -; v_gene: TRBV18; len: 13; CDR3aa: CASRGGENTEAFF; CDR3nt: TGTGCCAGTAGAGGGGGCGAGAACACTGAAGCTTTCTTT
d_gene: TRBD2; j_gene: TRBJ2-2; abundance: -; v_gene: TRBV10-3; len: 14; CDR3aa: CAISSGVNTGELFF; CDR3nt: TGTGCCATCAGTAGCGGGGTGAACACCGGGGAGCTGTTTTTT
d_gene: -; j_gene: TRBJ2-7; abundance: -; v_gene: TRBV28; len: 14; CDR3aa: CASSYSEGPYEQYF; CDR3nt: TGTGCCAGCAGTTACTCCGAGGGCCCCTACGAGCAGTACTTC
d_gene: TRBD2; j_gene: TRBJ2-7; abundance: -; v_gene: TRBV7-9; len: 15; CDR3aa: CSSSLVREGRNEQYF; CDR3nt: TGTTCCAGCAGCTTAGTGCGGGAGGGCCGCAACGAGCAGTACTTC
d_gene: TRBD2; j_gene: TRBJ2-5; abundance: -; v_gene: TRBV2; len: 15; CDR3aa: CASTSTSGGSETQYF; CDR3nt: TGTGCCAGCACTTCGACTAGCGGGGGGTCCGAGACCCAGTACTTC
d_gene: TRBD2; j_gene: TRBJ2-1; abundance: -; v_gene: TRBV13; len: 15; CDR3aa: CASSLELAAYNEQFF; CDR3nt: TGTGCCAGCAGCTTAGAACTAGCGGCCTACAATGAGCAGTTCTTC
d_gene: -; j_gene: TRBJ2-1; abundance: -; v_gene: TRBV11-1; len: 14; CDR3aa: CASDGSEGSNEQFF; CDR3nt: TGTGCCAGCGACGGGTCGGAGGGAAGCAATGAGCAGTTCTTC
d_gene: TRBD2; j_gene: TRBJ2-7; abundance: once; v_gene: TRBV7-9; len: 13; CDR3aa: CSSTGLASYEQYF; CDR3nt: TGTTCCAGCACGGGACTAGCTAGTTACGAGCAGTACTTC
d_gene: -; j_gene: TRBJ1-4; abundance: -; v_gene: TRBV29-1; len: 14; CDR3aa: CSVGTGIPGEKLFF; CDR3nt: TGCAGCGTGGGTACAGGGATCCCGGGTGAAAAACTGTTTTTT
d_gene: -; j_gene: TRBJ2-1; abundance: -; v_gene: TRBV9; len: 15; CDR3aa: CASTLGLASYNEQFF; CDR3nt: TGTGCCAGCACCCTCGGGTTGGCCTCCTACAATGAGCAGTTCTTC
d_gene: TRBD1; j_gene: TRBJ1-6; abundance: -; v_gene: TRBV7-2; len: 15; CDR3aa: CASSLKGQGVSPLHF; CDR3nt: TGTGCCAGCAGCTTAAAAGGACAGGGAGTTTCACCCCTCCACTTT
d_gene: TRBD1; j_gene: TRBJ2-3; abundance: -; v_gene: TRBV19; len: 18; CDR3aa: CASRIALAGGLSTDTQYF; CDR3nt: TGTGCCAGTAGGATAGCCTTGGCAGGGGGCCTTAGCACAGATACGCAGTATTTT
d_gene: -; j_gene: TRBJ1-2; abundance: -; v_gene: TRBV6-1; len: 15; CDR3aa: CASSEAGAWDYGYTF; CDR3nt: TGTGCCAGCAGTGAAGCGGGGGCCTGGGACTATGGCTACACCTTC
d_gene: -; j_gene: TRBJ2-1; abundance: once; v_gene: TRBV9; len: 12; CDR3aa: CASSVAGNEQFF; CDR3nt: TGTGCCAGCAGCGTAGCAGGGAATGAGCAGTTCTTC
d_gene: TRBD1; j_gene: TRBJ2-7; abundance: -; v_gene: TRBV30; len: 14; CDR3aa: CAWSVETGGNEQYF; CDR3nt: TGTGCCTGGAGTGTAGAGACAGGGGGGAACGAGCAGTACTTC
d_gene: -; j_gene: TRBJ2-5; abundance: -; v_gene: TRBV29-1; len: 13; CDR3aa: CSVSTDLQETQYF; CDR3nt: TGCAGCGTATCGACAGACCTTCAAGAGACCCAGTACTTC
d_gene: TRBD2; j_gene: TRBJ2-5; abundance: -; v_gene: TRBV15; len: 13; CDR3aa: CATSPTSEETQYF; CDR3nt: TGTGCCACCAGCCCGACTAGCGAAGAGACCCAGTACTTC
d_gene: TRBD1; j_gene: TRBJ2-7; abundance: -; v_gene: TRBV7-9; len: 12; CDR3aa: CASRDSLYEQYF; CDR3nt: TGTGCCAGCCGGGACAGCCTCTACGAGCAGTACTTC
d_gene: -; j_gene: TRBJ2-1; abundance: -; v_gene: TRBV28; len: 13; CDR3aa: CASSLRATPEQFF; CDR3nt: TGTGCCAGCAGTTTGAGGGCCACACCCGAGCAGTTCTTC
d_gene: -; j_gene: TRBJ2-3; abundance: -; v_gene: TRBV4-1; len: 12; CDR3aa: CASSHLTDTQYF; CDR3nt: TGCGCCAGCAGCCATCTCACAGATACGCAGTATTTT